This TCR beta chain was captured by sequencing in a study of blood T cells in healthy people across ages. Primed by a sample-barcoded 5' primer and a J-beta primer mix, a second PCR proceeded for about 6 to 11 cycles. MiXCR, run by TCRdb on the 5' RACE reads, gives a single entry per CDR3 protein. The sample lists some 1,500,000 distinct CDR3 sequences, approximately 42% occurring once. Germline V CDR1 and CDR2: SQVTM, ANQGSEA. V was trimmed by 0 bases and J by 4 bases, leaving 6 bases between them. This CDR3 has 12 residues. This clonotype showed up many times. Antigen specificity is unknown. Study outcomes and limitations: In these data, TCR beta diversity tracked strongly with naive T cell percentage. Researchers deemed the diversity estimates from one million T cells underestimates.

Sequenced material: blood. The source is a woman under 30 in good health. The V call is TRBV29-1, the J call TRBJ1-2, with D hard to call. CDR3 sequence (DNA): TGCAGCGTTGAAGATCGGGGCTATGGCTACACCTTC. Amino acids: CSVEDRGYGYTF.